Reported below is one T cell receptor beta chain. In the PCR, 60 Vbeta and 13 Jbeta primers were used. Repertoires were generated with immunoSEQ multiplex PCR, while TCRdb's copy carries only in-frame clones and drops some. This sample's table reports about 170,000 clones. This CDR3 comprises 13 residues. Germline-derived CDR1 and CDR2 are ENHRY and SYGVKD. With 10 bases clipped from V and 7 bases from J, the junction kept 7 bases outside the gene matches. These data belong to a study of cytomegalovirus exposure and HLA in healthy donors. The TCR was taken from a woman aged 18-29 years in good health and CMV-seropositive. The sample taken for sequencing was PBMCs. V is TRBV10-3 and J is TRBJ2-1; 10 nucleotides align to TRBD2. The CDR3 protein is CATGSGRANEQFF. In DNA form, the CDR3 reads TGTGCCACCGGAAGCGGGAGGGCAAATGAGCAGTTCTTC.